Presented here are 13 T cell receptor beta chains from one specimen sequenced in a study of T cell responses to AZD1222 COVID-19 vaccine (dated by TCRdb to 2020 to 2023). The time point tag for this specimen amounts to: about 28 days (+/-7) after the second vaccine dose. The method behind the library was the immunoSEQ multiplex PCR assay. Drawn from immuneACCESS, this table holds only the in-frame rearrangements with V and J called that TCRdb kept. Clones are partly lost; checked studies trace under half to an unresolved V gene and leave the rest unexplained. This sample comprises 160,000 or so clones, around 92% of them detected only once. More than 1% of the sample rests with the top ten. Material: peripheral blood, obtained 28 days after the second AZD1222 dose. These receptors all stem from an adult who received the AZD1222 COVID-19 vaccine.

This clone is a singleton in its sample. The J gene is TRBJ2-1, the V gene TRBV6-6, with 7 bases fitting TRBD2. This CDR3 is 16 amino acids long. From germline, CDR1 is MNHNY and CDR2 SVGAGI (reference sequence). The J segment lost 5 bases and the V segment lost 2 bases, leaving 9 bases of the junction unmatched. CDR3 region: CASSYPQRSGDNEQFF. The CDR3 DNA is TGTGCCAGCAGTTACCCCCAACGGAGCGGGGACAATGAGCAGTTCTTC.

The rearrangement joins TRBV19 to TRBJ1-3; D gene ambiguous. From germline, CDR1 is LNHDA and CDR2 SQIVND (reference sequence). The V gene lost 5 bases and the J gene lost 0 bases, with 14 bases spanning the gap. The CDR3 has 16 amino acids. CDR3 nucleotides: TGTGCCAGTAGTTCGGGCGGCTTCATCTCTGGAAACACCATATATTTT. It is translated as CASSSGGFISGNTIYF. The whole variable domain, filled in from reference TRBV19 and TRBJ1-3, reads DGGITQSPKYLFRKEGQNVTLSCEQNLNHDAMYWYRQDPGQGLRLIYYSQIVNDFQKGDIAEGYSVSREKKESFPLTVTSAQKNPTAFYLCASSSGGFISGNTIYFGEGSWLTVV.

The V call is TRBV9, the J call TRBJ2-5; TRBD2 matches at 16 bases. V was clipped by 0 bases and J by 5 bases; unmatched bases: 7. Germline V gives CDR1 SGDLS, CDR2 YYNGEE. This CDR3 is built from 18 residues. The CDR3 region has the DNA TGTGCCAGCAGCGTAGCCGCGGGACTAGCGGGGGGGATGGAGACCCAGTACTTC. Its translation: CASSVAAGLAGGMETQYF.

The V and J genes are TRBV5-1 and TRBJ1-4; D is undetermined. Germline V gene lookup returns CDR1 SGHRS and CDR2 YFSETQ. The CDR3 totals 15 residues. V gave up 0 bases and J gave up 8 bases, with 14 bases separating them. CDR3 amino acids: CASSLAGHAFEKLFF. DNA for the CDR3: TGCGCCAGCAGCTTGGCCGGCCACGCCTTCGAAAAACTGTTTTTT.

The genes are TRBV5-5 and TRBJ2-7, with D perhaps TRBD1 (5 bases). The germline V gene has CDR1 SGHKS and CDR2 YYEKEE (reference sequence). This CDR3 contains 15 residues. Trimming took 0 bases from V and 2 from J, leaving 12 bases between them. CDR3 DNA sequence: TGTGCCAGCAGCTTGGCTCCAGGGATTCCCTACGAGCAGTACTTC. It specifies CASSLAPGIPYEQYF.

This clone came up a few times. The chain has TRBV4-1 and TRBJ2-5, with 9 bases identical to TRBD1. CDR3 size: 14 residues. V lost 5 bases to trimming and J lost 3 bases; unmatched junction nucleotides: 4. Germline assignment: CDR1 MGHRA and CDR2 YSYEKL. CDR3 sequence (DNA): TGCGCCAGCAGCTACGGACAGGGGAAAGAGACCCAGTACTTC. Its translation is CASSYGQGKETQYF.

The V and J genes are TRBV27 and TRBJ2-7, with 7 bases fitting TRBD1. Germline assignment: CDR1 MNHEY and CDR2 SMNVEV (reference sequence). The CDR3 runs 14 residues. V shed 5 bases and J 4 bases; nucleotides not matched to a gene: 8. The CDR3 DNA reads as TGTGCCAGCAGTCATTCGGCCAGGGGGTACGAGCAGTACTTC. This sequence encodes CASSHSARGYEQYF.

The rearrangement uses TRBV7-9 and TRBJ2-3; D perhaps matches TRBD2 (5 bases). The CDR3 loop spans 19 amino acids. Per the germline V gene, CDR1 is SEHNR and CDR2 is FQNEAQ (reference sequence). V was clipped by 4 bases and J by 0 bases, with 23 bases between them. CDR3 nucleotides: TGTGCCAGCAGCTCCGCAGACATTAGAGCGGTAGTTAGCACAGATACGCAGTATTTT. It is translated as CASSSADIRAVVSTDTQYF.

This chain uses TRBV19 with TRBJ2-1, with TRBD2 matching over 11 bases. The CDR3 runs to 16 residues. V was pared by 5 bases and J by 3 bases, with 6 bases of the junction left unmatched. CDR1 and CDR2 from the germline V gene are LNHDA and SQIVND (reference sequence). Written as DNA, the CDR3 is TGTGCCAGTAGTTCTTTAGCGGGGGGGGACTACAATGAGCAGTTCTTC. Its translation is CASSSLAGGDYNEQFF.

The CDR3 protein is CASSLGGFSTGELFF. The CDR3 region has the DNA TGTGCCAGCAGCTTAGGGGGCTTCTCCACCGGGGAGCTGTTTTTT. The chain uses TRBV7-2 and TRBJ2-2; D may be TRBD1 (5 bases). Germline V gene data show CDR1 as SGHTA and CDR2 as FQGNSA. The V end was cut by 1 base, the J end by 4 bases, with 10 bases between. This CDR3 has 15 amino acids.

The chain joins TRBV18 to TRBJ2-2; D ambiguous. The ends were cut back, 4 bases at V and 0 bases at J, with 12 bases in the middle. Germline CDR1 is KGHSH and CDR2 is LQKENI. This CDR3 spans 16 amino acids. Here the CDR3 reads CASSLQTVANTGELFF. In nucleotides, the CDR3 is TGTGCCAGCTCACTCCAGACCGTGGCGAACACCGGGGAGCTGTTTTTT.

The chain uses TRBV4-1 and TRBJ1-6; no reliable D call. The V end lost 1 base, the J end lost 9 bases, and 7 bases lay between the germline ends. This CDR3 region has 13 residues. Germline V gene sequence: CDR1 MGHRA, CDR2 YSYEKL. The CDR3 here is CASSQAGPSPLHF. Here the CDR3 DNA reads TGCGCCAGCAGCCAAGCAGGTCCTTCACCCCTCCACTTT.

This chain links TRBV9 with TRBJ2-5; the D call may be TRBD1 or TRBD2 (7 bases each). With 0 bases removed from V and 1 base from J, the gap between germline ends came to 13 bases. The CDR3 is 16 residues long. The germline gives CDR1 SGDLS, CDR2 YYNGEE. The CDR3: CASSVAGGAVQETQYF. Written as DNA, the CDR3 is TGTGCCAGCAGCGTAGCAGGGGGGGCAGTCCAAGAGACCCAGTACTTC. The variable domain in full, with the rest retrieved from reference TRBV9 and TRBJ2-5, is DSGVTQTPKHLITATGQRVTLRCSPRSGDLSVYWYQQSLDQGLQFLIQYYNGEERAKGNILERFSAQQFPDLHSELNLSSLELGDSALYFCASSVAGGAVQETQYFGPGTRLLVL.